Below are 5 T cell receptor beta chains sequenced from a single sample in a study of T cells in Graves' hyperthyroidism and ophthalmopathy. Amplification targeted TCR beta CDR3 regions from RNA transcripts. TCR CDR3 underwent first-round RT-PCR with the HTBI primer set. TCRdb fed the multiplex PCR reads into MiXCR, producing one record per CDR3 protein. Among roughly 840,000 distinct CDR3 sequences listed, approximately 40% were seen once. Sequencing was carried out using blood. The receptors originated from a man aged 18 to 29 with Graves' hyperthyroidism.

The chain uses TRBV12-3 or TRBV12-4 and TRBJ1-6; 7 bases match TRBD1. CDR3 size: 15 residues. V shed 5 bases, J shed 5 bases, and the junction held 6 bases outside the gene matches. The CDR3 spells CASSIRQGHNSPLHF. The CDR3 DNA sequence: TGTGCCAGCAGTATAAGACAGGGCCATAATTCACCCCTCCACTTT.

This clonotype was observed at least ten times. The chain carries TRBV7-2 and TRBJ2-7; 9 positions match TRBD2. The CDR3 is made up of 15 amino acids. V was clipped by 5 bases and J by 1 base; unmatched bases: 6. Germline V CDR1 and CDR2: SGHTA, FQGNSA. The CDR3 spells CASSAGLARSYEQYF. CDR3 coding DNA: TGTGCCAGCAGCGCCGGACTAGCGCGTTCCTACGAGCAGTACTTC. The variable domain in full, completed from reference TRBV7-2 and TRBJ2-7, reads GAGVSQSPSNKVTEKGKDVELRCDPISGHTALYWYRQSLGQGLEFLIYFQGNSAPDKSGLPSDRFSAERTGGSVSTLTIQRTQQEDSAVYLCASSAGLARSYEQYFGPGTRLTVT.

This clonotype was seen many times. The rearrangement links TRBV29-1 to TRBJ2-5; D gene ambiguous. The germline gives CDR1 SQVTM, CDR2 ANQGSEA. V lost 4 bases, J lost 1 base, and 7 bases lay in between. The CDR3 runs to 12 residues. CDR3 nucleotides: TGCAGCGTTGTTAGGAGCCAAGAGACCCAGTACTTC. Translation: CSVVRSQETQYF.

The chain couples TRBV20-1 to TRBJ1-2, with unresolved D. The ends were cut back, 3 bases at V and 4 bases at J, with 18 bases in the middle. This CDR3 has 15 residues. Germline CDR1 reads DFQATT; CDR2 reads SNEGSKA (reference sequence). Here the CDR3 reads CSASPQHPDSYGYTF. CDR3 in DNA: TGCAGTGCTAGCCCCCAGCACCCCGATTCCTATGGCTACACCTTC.

This clonotype was recorded a few times. The chain has TRBV12-3 or TRBV12-4 and TRBJ2-2; D remains ambiguous. CDR3 length: 11 amino acids. V lost 7 bases and J 6 bases, leaving 6 bases between the germline ends. The CDR3 is CASKAAGELFF. DNA for the CDR3: TGTGCCAGCAAGGCTGCCGGGGAGCTGTTTTTT.